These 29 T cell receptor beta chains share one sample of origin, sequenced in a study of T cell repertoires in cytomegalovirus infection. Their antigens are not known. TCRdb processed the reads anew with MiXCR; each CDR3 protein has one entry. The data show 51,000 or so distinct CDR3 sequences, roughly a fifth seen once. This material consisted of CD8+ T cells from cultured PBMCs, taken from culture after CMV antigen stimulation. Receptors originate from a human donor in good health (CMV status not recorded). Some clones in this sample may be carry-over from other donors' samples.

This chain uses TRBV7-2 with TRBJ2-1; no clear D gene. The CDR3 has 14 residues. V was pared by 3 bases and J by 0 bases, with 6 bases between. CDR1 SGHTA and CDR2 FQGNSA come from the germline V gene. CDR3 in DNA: TGTGCCAGCAGCTTCTCGGGCTCCTACAATGAGCAGTTCTTC. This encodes CASSFSGSYNEQFF.

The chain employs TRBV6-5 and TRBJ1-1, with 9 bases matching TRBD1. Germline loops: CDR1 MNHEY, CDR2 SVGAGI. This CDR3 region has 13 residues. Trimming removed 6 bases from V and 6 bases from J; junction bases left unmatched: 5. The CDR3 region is CASSPTGGPEAFF. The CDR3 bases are TGTGCCAGCAGCCCCACAGGGGGCCCTGAAGCTTTCTTT.

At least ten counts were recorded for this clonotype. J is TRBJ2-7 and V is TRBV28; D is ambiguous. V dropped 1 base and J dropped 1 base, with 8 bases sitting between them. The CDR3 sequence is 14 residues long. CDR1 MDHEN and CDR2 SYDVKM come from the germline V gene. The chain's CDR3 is CASSLFPGSYEQYF. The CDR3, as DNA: TGTGCCAGCAGTTTATTCCCGGGTTCCTACGAGCAGTACTTC.

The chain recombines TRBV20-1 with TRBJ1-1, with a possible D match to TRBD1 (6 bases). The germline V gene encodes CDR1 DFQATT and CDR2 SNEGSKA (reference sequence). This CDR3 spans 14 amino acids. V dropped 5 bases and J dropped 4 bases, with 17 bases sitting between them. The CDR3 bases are TGCAGTGCTCCGATTTGGGGGCAGGGCACTGAAGCTTTCTTT. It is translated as CSAPIWGQGTEAFF.

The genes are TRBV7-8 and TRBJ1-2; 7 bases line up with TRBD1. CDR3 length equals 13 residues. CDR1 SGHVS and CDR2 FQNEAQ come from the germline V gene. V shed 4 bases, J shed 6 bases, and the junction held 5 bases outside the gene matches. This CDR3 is CASSYYRGDGYTF. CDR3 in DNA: TGTGCCAGCAGCTACTACAGGGGTGATGGCTACACCTTC. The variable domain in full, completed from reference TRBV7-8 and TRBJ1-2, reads GAGVSQSPRYKVAKRGQDVALRCDPISGHVSLFWYQQALGQGPEFLTYFQNEAQLDKSGLPSDRFFAERPEGSVSTLKIQRTQQEDSAVYLCASSYYRGDGYTFGSGTRLTVV.

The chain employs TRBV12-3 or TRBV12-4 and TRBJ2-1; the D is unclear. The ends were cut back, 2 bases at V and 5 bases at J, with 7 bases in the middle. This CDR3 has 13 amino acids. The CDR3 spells CASSLTEHNEQFF. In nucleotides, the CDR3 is TGTGCCAGCAGTTTAACAGAACACAATGAGCAGTTCTTC.

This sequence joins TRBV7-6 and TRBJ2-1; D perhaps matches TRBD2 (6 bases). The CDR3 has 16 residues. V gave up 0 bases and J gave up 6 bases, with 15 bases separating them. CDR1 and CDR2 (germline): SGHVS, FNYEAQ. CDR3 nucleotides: TGTGCCAGCAGCTTAGCCGCGACTAGGTATCGCAATGAGCAGTTCTTC. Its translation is CASSLAATRYRNEQFF.

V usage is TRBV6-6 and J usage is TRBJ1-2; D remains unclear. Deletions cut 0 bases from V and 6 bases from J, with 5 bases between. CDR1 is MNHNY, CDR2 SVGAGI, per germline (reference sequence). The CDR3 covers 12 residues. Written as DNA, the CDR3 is TGTGCCAGCAGTTACTCGGGAAATGGCTACACCTTC. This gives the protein CASSYSGNGYTF.

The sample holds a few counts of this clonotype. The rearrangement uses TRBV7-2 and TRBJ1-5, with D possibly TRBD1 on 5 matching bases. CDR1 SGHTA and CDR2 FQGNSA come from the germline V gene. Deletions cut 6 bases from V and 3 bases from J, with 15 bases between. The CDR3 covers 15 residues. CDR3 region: CASSSWGGVNQPQHF. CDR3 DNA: TGTGCCAGCAGTTCCTGGGGAGGGGTCAATCAGCCCCAGCATTTT.

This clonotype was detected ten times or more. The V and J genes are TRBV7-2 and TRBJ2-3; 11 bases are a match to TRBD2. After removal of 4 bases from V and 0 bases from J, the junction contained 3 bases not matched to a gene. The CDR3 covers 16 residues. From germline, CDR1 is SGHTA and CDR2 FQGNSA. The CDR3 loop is CASSWGTSGSTDTQYF. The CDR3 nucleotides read TGTGCCAGCAGCTGGGGGACTAGCGGAAGCACAGATACGCAGTATTTT.

The DNA of the CDR3 is TGCGCCAGCAGGGACGGCCAGGGGGGCGAGACCCAGTACTTC. Amino acid sequence: CASRDGQGGETQYF. The chain employs TRBV4-3 and TRBJ2-5, with TRBD1 as a possible D gene (7 bases). CDR3 length equals 14 residues. V was cut by 6 bases and J by 5 bases, with 16 bases left in between. Germline CDR1 LGHNA, CDR2 YSLEER.

This chain's CDR3 is CASSYRDRGGHEQFF. CDR3 DNA: TGTGCCAGCAGTTACCGGGACAGGGGGGGACATGAGCAGTTCTTC. The chain couples TRBV6-2 or TRBV6-3 to TRBJ2-1, with TRBD1 matching 11 bases. V was clipped by 2 bases and J by 8 bases; unmatched bases: 5. In germline, CDR1 is MNHEY, CDR2 SVGEGT. The CDR3 runs to 15 residues.

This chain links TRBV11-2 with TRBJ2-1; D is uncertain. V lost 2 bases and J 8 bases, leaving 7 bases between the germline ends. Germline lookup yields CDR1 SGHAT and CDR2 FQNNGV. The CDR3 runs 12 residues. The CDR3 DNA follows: TGTGCCAGCAGCTTAATTACAGATGAGCAGTTCTTC. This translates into CASSLITDEQFF.

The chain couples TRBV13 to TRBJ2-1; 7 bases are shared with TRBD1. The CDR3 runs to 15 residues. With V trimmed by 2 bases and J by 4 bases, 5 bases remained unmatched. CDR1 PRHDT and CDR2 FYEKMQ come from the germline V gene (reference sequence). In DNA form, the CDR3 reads TGTGCCAGCAGCTTAAGGGGACAGAGTTACAATGAGCAGTTCTTC. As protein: CASSLRGQSYNEQFF.

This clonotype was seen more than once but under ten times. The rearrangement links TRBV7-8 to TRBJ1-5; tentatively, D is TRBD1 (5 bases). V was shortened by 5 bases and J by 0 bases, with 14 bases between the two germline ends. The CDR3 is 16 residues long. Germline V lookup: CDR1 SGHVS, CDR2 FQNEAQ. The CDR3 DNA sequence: TGTGCCAGCAGCCATCTCCGGGGGGTTAGCAATCAGCCCCAGCATTTT. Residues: CASSHLRGVSNQPQHF.

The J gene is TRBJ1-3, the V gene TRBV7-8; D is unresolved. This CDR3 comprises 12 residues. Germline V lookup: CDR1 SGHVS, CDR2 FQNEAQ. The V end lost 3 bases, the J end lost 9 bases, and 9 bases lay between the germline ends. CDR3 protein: CASSLGSVTIYF. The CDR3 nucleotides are TGTGCCAGCAGCTTGGGATCGGTCACCATATATTTT.

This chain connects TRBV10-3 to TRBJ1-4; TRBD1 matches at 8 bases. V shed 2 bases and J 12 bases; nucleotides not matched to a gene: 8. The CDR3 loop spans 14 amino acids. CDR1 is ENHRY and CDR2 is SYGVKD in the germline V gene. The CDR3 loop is CAISERTGPTELFF. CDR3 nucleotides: TGTGCCATCAGTGAGCGGACAGGGCCTACGGAACTGTTTTTT.

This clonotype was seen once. CDR3 DNA sequence: TGTGCCAGCAGCTACCGACAGGGAGCTAACTATGGCTACACCTTC. Translating it yields CASSYRQGANYGYTF. The chain couples TRBV7-2 to TRBJ1-2; 7 positions agree with TRBD1. The CDR3 totals 15 residues. The junction had 5 bases not matched to a gene; V was cut back by 4 bases and J by 0 bases. Germline CDR1 and CDR2: SGHTA and FQGNSA.

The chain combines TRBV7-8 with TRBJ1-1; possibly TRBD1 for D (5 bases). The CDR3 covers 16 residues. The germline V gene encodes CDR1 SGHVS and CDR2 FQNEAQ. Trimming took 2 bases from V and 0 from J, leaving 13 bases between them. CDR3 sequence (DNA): TGTGCCAGCAGCTTAAATGCAGGGATCGTGAACACTGAAGCTTTCTTT. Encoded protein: CASSLNAGIVNTEAFF.

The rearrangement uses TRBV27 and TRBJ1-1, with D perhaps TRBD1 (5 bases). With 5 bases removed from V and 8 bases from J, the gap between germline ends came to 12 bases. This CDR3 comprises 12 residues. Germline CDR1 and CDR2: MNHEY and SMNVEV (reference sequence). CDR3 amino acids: CASSRGTAEAFF. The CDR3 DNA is TGTGCCAGCAGTCGGGGGACGGCCGAAGCTTTCTTT.

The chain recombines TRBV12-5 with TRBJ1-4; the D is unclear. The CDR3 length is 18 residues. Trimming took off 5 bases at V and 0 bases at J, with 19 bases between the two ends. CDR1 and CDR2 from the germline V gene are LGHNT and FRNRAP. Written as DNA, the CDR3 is TGTGCTAGTGGTCCCGAGTCCGGGGAGGACGCAACTAATGAAAAACTGTTTTTT. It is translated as CASGPESGEDATNEKLFF.

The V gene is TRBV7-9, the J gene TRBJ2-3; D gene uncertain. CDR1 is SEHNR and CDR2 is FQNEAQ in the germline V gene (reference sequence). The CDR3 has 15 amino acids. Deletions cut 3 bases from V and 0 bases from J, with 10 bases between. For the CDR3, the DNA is TGTGCCAGCAGCTTTGGGCAGGTTAGCACAGATACGCAGTATTTT. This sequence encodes CASSFGQVSTDTQYF. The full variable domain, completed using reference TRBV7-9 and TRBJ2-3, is DTGVSQNPRHKITKRGQNVTFRCDPISEHNRLYWYRQTLGQGPEFLTYFQNEAQLEKSRLLSDRFSAERPKGSFSTLEIQRTEQGDSAMYLCASSFGQVSTDTQYFGPGTRLTVL.

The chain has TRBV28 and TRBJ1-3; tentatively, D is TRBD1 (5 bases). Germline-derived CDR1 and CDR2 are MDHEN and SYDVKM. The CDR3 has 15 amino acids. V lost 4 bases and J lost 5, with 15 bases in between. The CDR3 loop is CASSSPTGPRNTIYF. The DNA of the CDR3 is TGTGCCAGCAGTTCTCCTACGGGGCCCAGAAACACCATATATTTT.

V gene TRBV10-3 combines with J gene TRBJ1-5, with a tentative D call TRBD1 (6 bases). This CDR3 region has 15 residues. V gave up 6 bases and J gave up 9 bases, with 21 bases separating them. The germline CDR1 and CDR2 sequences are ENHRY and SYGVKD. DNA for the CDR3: TGTGCCATCAGCTCCGGGACACCTAACACTGGGCCCCAGCATTTT. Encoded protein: CAISSGTPNTGPQHF.

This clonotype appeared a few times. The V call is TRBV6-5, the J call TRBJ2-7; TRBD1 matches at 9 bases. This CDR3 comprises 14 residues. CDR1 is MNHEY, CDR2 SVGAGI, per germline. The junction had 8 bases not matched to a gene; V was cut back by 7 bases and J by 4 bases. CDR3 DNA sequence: TGTGCCAGCAAGGTTGGGACAGGGCAATACGAGCAGTACTTC. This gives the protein CASKVGTGQYEQYF.

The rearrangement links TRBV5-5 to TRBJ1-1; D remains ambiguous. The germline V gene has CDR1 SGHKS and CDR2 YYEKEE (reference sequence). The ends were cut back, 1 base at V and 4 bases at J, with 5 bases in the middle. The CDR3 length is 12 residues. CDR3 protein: CASSLYFTEAFF. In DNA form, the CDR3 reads TGTGCCAGCAGCTTGTATTTCACTGAAGCTTTCTTT.

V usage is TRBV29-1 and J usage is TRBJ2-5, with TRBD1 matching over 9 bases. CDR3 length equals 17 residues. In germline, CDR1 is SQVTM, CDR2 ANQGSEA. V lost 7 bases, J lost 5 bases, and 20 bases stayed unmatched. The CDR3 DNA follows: TGCAGCGCTCGACCTTTGTACCGGGACAGGGAAGGGGAGACCCAGTACTTC. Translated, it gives CSARPLYRDREGETQYF.

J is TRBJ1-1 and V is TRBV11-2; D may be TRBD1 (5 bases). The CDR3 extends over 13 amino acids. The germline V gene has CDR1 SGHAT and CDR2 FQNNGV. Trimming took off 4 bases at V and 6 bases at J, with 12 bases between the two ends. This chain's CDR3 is CASSWEQAPEAFF. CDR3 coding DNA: TGTGCCAGCAGCTGGGAACAGGCCCCTGAAGCTTTCTTT. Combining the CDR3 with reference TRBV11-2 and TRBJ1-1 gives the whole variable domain EAGVAQSPRYKIIEKRQSVAFWCNPISGHATLYWYQQILGQGPKLLIQFQNNGVVDDSQLPKDRFSAERLKGVDSTLKIQPAKLEDSAVYLCASSWEQAPEAFFGQGTRLTVV.

The CDR3, as DNA: TGTGCCAGCAGCACTGGGACGGGCACTCTCTATGGCTACACCTTC. Translated: CASSTGTGTLYGYTF. The chain carries TRBV5-6 and TRBJ1-2; TRBD1 is a possible D gene (5 bases). Germline CDR1 is SGHDT and CDR2 is YYEEEE. This CDR3 spans 15 amino acids. V shed 4 bases and J shed 4 bases, with 17 bases lying between them.